This TCR beta chain is from a study of early T cells in non-severe SARS-CoV-2 infection. One entry per CDR3 protein results from TCRdb running MiXCR on the 5' RACE reads. The sample records 99,000 or so distinct CDR3 sequences, roughly 17% being singletons. This clonotype has a handful of counts. V shed 0 bases, J shed 5 bases, and the junction held 4 bases outside the gene matches. Germline V gene data show CDR1 as SGDLS and CDR2 as YYNGEE. The CDR3 totals 15 residues. The sequence was collected from an adult who was a healthcare worker with PCR-confirmed SARS-CoV-2 infection or an uninfected control (not recorded which). The specimen was whole blood. The genes are TRBV9 and TRBJ1-1; TRBD1 matches at 10 bases. The CDR3 region has the DNA TGTGCCAGCAGCGTAGGGGGACAGGGGCATACTGAAGCTTTCTTT. Its protein product is CASSVGGQGHTEAFF. The entire variable domain, with the rest obtained from reference TRBV9 and TRBJ1-1, is as follows: DSGVTQTPKHLITATGQRVTLRCSPRSGDLSVYWYQQSLDQGLQFLIQYYNGEERAKGNILERFSAQQFPDLHSELNLSSLELGDSALYFCASSVGGQGHTEAFFGQGTRLTVV.